The sequence of this T cell receptor beta chain was determined in a study of shared clonotypes between healthy human individuals. Study overall: Participating donors consisted of a couple of women and a few men aged 18 to 49. Findings and limits, study-wide: Sharing across a few donors was seen in 4% to 5% of naive CD4 clonotypes.

Losses at the gene ends were 3 bases for V and 0 bases for J; bases not matched to a gene: 11. Germline loops: CDR1 LGHNA, CDR2 YNFKEQ. The CDR3 loop spans 20 amino acids. Each donor was a Caucasian adult residing in Nashville, Tennessee. The authors ran the assay at deep level. Here immunoSEQ multiplex PCR was the method, and the copy in TCRdb shows in-frame clones only, minus some. The repertoire holds millions of clones, with 85% to 95% as singletons. This clone occurred once. What it binds is unknown. The receptor was derived from a man between 18 and 35 years old in good health. Some clones in this sample may be carry-over from other donors' samples. This chain connects TRBV4-2 to TRBJ2-1, with 13 nucleotides matching TRBD2. The sequencing sample was made of naive CD4+ T cells from PBMCs. Subset of the sample: CD45RA+ positively selected. The CDR3 DNA is TGTGCCAGCAGCCAGGCTCCGGGACTAGCGGGACCGAGCTCCTACAATGAGCAGTTCTTC. This encodes CASSQAPGLAGPSSYNEQFF.